This TCR beta chain was observed in a study of blood T cell repertoires in COVID-19. For the study at large: The origin of the acute and convalescent COVID-19 samples was the United States, Italy and Spain. Nucleic acid was either cDNA or gDNA, and it came from T cells, B-cell-depleted T cells, or PBMCs.

Source study methods: Estimation of nucleated cell counts relied on the amplification of reference gene primers. The method was immunoSEQ multiplex PCR; TCRdb's version includes in-frame clones alone and lacks a portion of them. That table gives V, J and clone size, and the DNA gave D and trimming. The repertoire consists of some 150,000 clones, with around 87% occurring once and the leading ten covering about 4%. V lost 6 bases and J lost 7; bases outside the gene matches: 11. This CDR3 region has 15 residues. The germline gives CDR1 SNHLY, CDR2 FYNNEI. The receptor was derived from a woman aged 55-70 years with active or convalescent COVID-19. This chain connects TRBV2 to TRBJ2-7; the match to TRBD2 covers 11 bases. The source material was peripheral blood. In nucleotides, the CDR3 is TGTGCCAGCAGCCGATTTAGCGGGGGGGCCGAAGAGCAGTACTTC. Protein sequence: CASSRFSGGAEEQYF.